The rows below give T cell receptor beta chains drawn from one sample of a study of PD-1 blockade in classical Hodgkin lymphoma. The method was immunoSEQ multiplex PCR; TCRdb's version includes in-frame clones alone and lacks a portion of them. There are tens of thousands of clones in the sample; over 75% occur only once, and roughly 10% lies in the top ten. The specimen comprised peripheral blood mononuclear cells (PBMCs), sampled before the fourth cycle of nivolumab. These TCRs come from a human donor with classical Hodgkin lymphoma. Both conserved end residues are trimmed from each CDR3.

>TRBV19
ASSSLTTGNQPQH
>TRBV6-5
ASSRRGPGYGYT
>TRBV5-1
ASSLTREANYGYT
>TRBV10-2
ASRTSGGTYEQY
>TRBV5-1
ASSMRLAREQF
>TRBV27
ASRASGSDTQY
>TRBV27
ASSLWGQEETQY
>TRBV29-1
SVQHATYEQY
>TRBV6-5
ASSYSGARVAQY
>TRBV5-4
ASSLGQGEKLF
>TRBV29-1
SVTGTENYGYT
>TRBV28
ASSFGRGQRRQPQH
>TRBV5-4
ASSDRNQVVGTGELF
>TRBV28
AAKGGEAEKLF
>TRBV5-1
ASSFSTPDYGYT
>TRBV11-2
ASSLAFLGTGELF
>TRBV5-1
ASSLEFGGGQY
>TRBV18
ASSPPRQSTNEKLF
>TRBV15
ATSRPQGWGDEKLF
>TRBV2
ASIPGDRGKYEQY
>TRBV7-6
ASSLPGNQETQY
>TRBV5-4
ASSPGLAGSSYEQY
>TRBV29-1
SVLGHYGYT